This TCR beta chain appears in the sequencing data of a study of beta chain features in type 1 diabetes. A remark on this clone: Its antigen is still unknown.

TCRB transcripts that were expressed got sequenced, as all of the isolated RNA had been reverse transcribed. Profiling relied on immunoSEQ multiplex PCR, and the TCRdb table lists in-frame clones only, not all of them. Found here are over 150,000 clones, roughly 8% of them singletons; the top ten hold under 0.6%. Every donor provided one heparinised blood draw, which averaged about 110 mL. Study-wide results and caveats: Type 1 diabetes patients showed a moderate but significant shortening of TCRB CDR3s in all four CD4+ subsets. There was a possibility that cDNA sequencing over-represented cells with high TCR expression. TCRB repertoires of naive, central memory and Treg cells appeared more similar among patients than among healthy donors. Patients with type 1 diabetes carried fewer insertions and had more deletions at their VDJ junctions.

In germline, CDR1 is SGHNT, CDR2 YYREEE (reference sequence). Unmatched junction bases numbered 11, after V lost 1 base and J lost 5 bases. The CDR3 spans 16 residues. The sequence derives from a man in his late teens or twenties with type 1 diabetes. The rearrangement uses TRBV5-4 and TRBJ2-5; 7 positions agree with TRBD1. The specimen sequenced was central memory CD4+ T cells from blood. In DNA form, the CDR3 reads TGTGCCAGCAGCTTGTACGGGATGACAGGGTTGGAGACCCAGTACTTC. This codes for CASSLYGMTGLETQYF. Full variable domain (rest looked up from reference TRBV5-4 and TRBJ2-5): ETGVTQSPTHLIKTRGQQVTLRCSSQSGHNTVSWYQQALGQGPQFIFQYYREEENGRGNFPPRFSGLQFPNYSSELNVNALELDDSALYLCASSLYGMTGLETQYFGPGTRLLVL.